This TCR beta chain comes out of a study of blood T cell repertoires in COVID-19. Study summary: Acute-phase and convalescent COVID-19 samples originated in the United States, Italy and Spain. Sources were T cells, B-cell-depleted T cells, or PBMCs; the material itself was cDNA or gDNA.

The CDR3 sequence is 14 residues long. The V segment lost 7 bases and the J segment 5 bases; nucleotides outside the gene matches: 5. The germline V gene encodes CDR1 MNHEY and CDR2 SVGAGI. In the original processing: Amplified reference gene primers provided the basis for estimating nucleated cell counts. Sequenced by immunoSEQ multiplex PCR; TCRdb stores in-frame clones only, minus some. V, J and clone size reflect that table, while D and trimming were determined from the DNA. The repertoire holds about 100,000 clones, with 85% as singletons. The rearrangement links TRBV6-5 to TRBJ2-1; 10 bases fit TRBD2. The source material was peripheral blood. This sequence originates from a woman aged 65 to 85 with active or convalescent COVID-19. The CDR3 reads CASTSGSANNEQFF. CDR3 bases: TGTGCCAGCACTAGCGGGAGTGCAAACAATGAGCAGTTCTTC.